This T cell receptor beta chain came from a study of beta chain features in type 1 diabetes. Findings and limits, study-wide: Shorter TCRB CDR3s, moderately but significantly so, marked every one of the four CD4+ subsets in Type 1 diabetes patients. Type 1 diabetes patients had fewer VDJ junction insertions and more deletions. Since sequencing was performed on cDNA, cells with high TCR expression could be over-represented. HLA influence on TCRB rearrangement stayed unresolved here.

In germline, CDR1 is SSHAT, CDR2 FNYEAQ (reference sequence). CDR3 length: 13 amino acids. All of the isolated RNA was reverse transcribed, so expressed TCRB transcripts were sequenced. Sequenced by immunoSEQ multiplex PCR; TCRdb stores in-frame clones only, minus some. The sample contains approximately 250,000 clones, around 25% of which appear only once. Comments on this clone: The antigen remains unidentified. One end of the junction does not line up with germline, which may come from a read error.

Sorted populations all had greater than 98% purity. Sample: naive CD4+ T cells from blood. This clonotype originated in a woman in her twenties or thirties with type 1 diabetes. The J gene is TRBJ1-1, the V gene TRBV7-7; D is uncertain. As DNA, the CDR3 is TGTGCTAGCAGCTTGGCAGAGAACACTGAAGCTTTCTTT. Translation: CASSLAENTEAFF.